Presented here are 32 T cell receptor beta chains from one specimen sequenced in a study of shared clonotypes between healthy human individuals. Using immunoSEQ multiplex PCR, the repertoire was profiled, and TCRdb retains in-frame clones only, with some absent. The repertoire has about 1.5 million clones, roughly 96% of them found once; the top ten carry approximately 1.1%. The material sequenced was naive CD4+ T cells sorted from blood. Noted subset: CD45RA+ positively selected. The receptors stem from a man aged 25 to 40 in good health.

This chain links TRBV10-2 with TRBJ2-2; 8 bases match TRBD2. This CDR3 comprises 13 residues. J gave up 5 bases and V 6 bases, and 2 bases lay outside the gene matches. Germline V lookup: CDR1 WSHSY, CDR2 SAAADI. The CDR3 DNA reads TGCGCCAGCAGACTAGCGGCAACCGGGGAGCTGTTTTTT. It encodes CASRLAATGELFF.

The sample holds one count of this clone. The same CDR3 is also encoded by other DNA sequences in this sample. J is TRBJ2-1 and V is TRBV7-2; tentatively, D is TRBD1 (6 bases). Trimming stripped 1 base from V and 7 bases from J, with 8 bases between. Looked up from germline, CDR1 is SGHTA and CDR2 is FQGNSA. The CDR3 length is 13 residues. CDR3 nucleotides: TGTGCCAGCAGCTTAGTCAGGGGTAATGAGCAGTTCTTC. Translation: CASSLVRGNEQFF. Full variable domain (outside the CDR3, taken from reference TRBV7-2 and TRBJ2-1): GAGVSQSPSNKVTEKGKDVELRCDPISGHTALYWYRQSLGQGLEFLIYFQGNSAPDKSGLPSDRFSAERTGGSVSTLTIQRTQQEDSAVYLCASSLVRGNEQFFGPGTRLTVL.

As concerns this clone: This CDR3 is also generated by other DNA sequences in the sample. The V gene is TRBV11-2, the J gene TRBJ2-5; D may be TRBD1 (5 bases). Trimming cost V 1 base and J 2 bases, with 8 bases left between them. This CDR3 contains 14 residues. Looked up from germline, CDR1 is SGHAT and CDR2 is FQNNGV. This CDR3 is CASSLVQGQETQYF. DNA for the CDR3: TGTGCCAGCAGCTTAGTCCAGGGACAAGAGACCCAGTACTTC.

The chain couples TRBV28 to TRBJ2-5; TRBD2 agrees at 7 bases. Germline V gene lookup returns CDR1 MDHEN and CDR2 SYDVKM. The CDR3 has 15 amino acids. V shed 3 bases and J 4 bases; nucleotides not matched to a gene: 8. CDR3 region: CASSFDGIAGETQYF. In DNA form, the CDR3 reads TGTGCCAGCAGTTTCGATGGGATAGCGGGAGAGACCCAGTACTTC. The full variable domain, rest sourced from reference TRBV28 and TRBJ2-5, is DVKVTQSSRYLVKRTGEKVFLECVQDMDHENMFWYRQDPGLGLRLIYFSYDVKMKEKGDIPEGYSVSREKKERFSLILESASTNQTSMYLCASSFDGIAGETQYFGPGTRLLVL.

CDR3 in amino acids: CASSVLQRGAGQNGELFF. CDR3 coding DNA: TGTGCCAGCAGTGTCCTTCAAAGGGGGGCGGGTCAAAACGGGGAGCTGTTTTTT. The V call is TRBV6-1, the J call TRBJ2-2; possibly TRBD1 or TRBD2 for D (6 bases each). CDR3 length: 18 residues. Germline values: CDR1 MNHNS, CDR2 SASEGT. The V end was cut by 4 bases, the J end by 7 bases, with 25 bases between.

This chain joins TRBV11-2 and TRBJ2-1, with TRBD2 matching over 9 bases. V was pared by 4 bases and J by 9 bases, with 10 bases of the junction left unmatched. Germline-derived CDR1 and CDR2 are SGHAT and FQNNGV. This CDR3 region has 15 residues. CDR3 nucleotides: TGTGCCAGCAGCTCCTGGCGGGAGGGCCCAAGTGAGCAGTTCTTC. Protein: CASSSWREGPSEQFF. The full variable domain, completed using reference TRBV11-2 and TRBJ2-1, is EAGVAQSPRYKIIEKRQSVAFWCNPISGHATLYWYQQILGQGPKLLIQFQNNGVVDDSQLPKDRFSAERLKGVDSTLKIQPAKLEDSAVYLCASSSWREGPSEQFFGPGTRLTVL.

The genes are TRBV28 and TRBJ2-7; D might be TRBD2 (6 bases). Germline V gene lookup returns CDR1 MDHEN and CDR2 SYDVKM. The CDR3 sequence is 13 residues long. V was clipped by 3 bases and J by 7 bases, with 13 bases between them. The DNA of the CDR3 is TGTGCCAGCAGTTTTCGGGGGAGAGGGGAGCAGTACTTC. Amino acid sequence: CASSFRGRGEQYF.

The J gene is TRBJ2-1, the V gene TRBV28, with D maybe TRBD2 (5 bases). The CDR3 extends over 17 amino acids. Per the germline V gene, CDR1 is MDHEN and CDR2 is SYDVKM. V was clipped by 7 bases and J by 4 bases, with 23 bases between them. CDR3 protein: CASNIVSGSRGYNEQFF. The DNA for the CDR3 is TGTGCCAGCAATATCGTCTCTGGAAGTCGAGGGTACAATGAGCAGTTCTTC.

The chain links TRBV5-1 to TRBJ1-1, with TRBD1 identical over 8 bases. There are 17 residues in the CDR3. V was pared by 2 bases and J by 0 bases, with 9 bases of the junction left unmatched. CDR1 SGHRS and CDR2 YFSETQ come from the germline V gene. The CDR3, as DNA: TGCGCCAGCAGCTTCAGGACAGGGCAACGTCTGAACACTGAAGCTTTCTTT. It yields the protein CASSFRTGQRLNTEAFF.

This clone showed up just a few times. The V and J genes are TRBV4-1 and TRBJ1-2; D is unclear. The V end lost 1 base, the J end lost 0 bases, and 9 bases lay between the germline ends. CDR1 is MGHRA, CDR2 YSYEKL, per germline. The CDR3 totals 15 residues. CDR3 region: CASSQVPLANYGYTF. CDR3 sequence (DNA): TGCGCCAGCAGCCAAGTACCGTTAGCTAACTATGGCTACACCTTC.

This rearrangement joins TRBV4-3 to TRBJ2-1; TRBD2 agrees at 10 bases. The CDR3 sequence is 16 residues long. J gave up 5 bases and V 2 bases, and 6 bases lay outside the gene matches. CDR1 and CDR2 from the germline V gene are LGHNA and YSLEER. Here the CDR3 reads CASSQLAGGTNNEQFF. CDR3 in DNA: TGCGCCAGCAGCCAATTAGCGGGAGGCACGAACAATGAGCAGTTCTTC.

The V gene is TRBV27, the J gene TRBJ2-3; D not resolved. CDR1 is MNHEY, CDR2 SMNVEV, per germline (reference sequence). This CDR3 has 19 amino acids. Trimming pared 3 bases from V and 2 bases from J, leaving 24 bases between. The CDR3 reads CASSFKADAIVLLTDTQYF. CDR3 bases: TGTGCCAGCAGTTTCAAAGCCGACGCCATCGTTCTTCTCACAGATACGCAGTATTTT.

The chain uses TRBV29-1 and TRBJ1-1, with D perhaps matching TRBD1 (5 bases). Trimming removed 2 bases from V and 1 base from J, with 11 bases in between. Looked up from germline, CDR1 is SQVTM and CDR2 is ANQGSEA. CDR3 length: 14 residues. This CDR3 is CSVEWRGTNTEAFF. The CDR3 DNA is TGCAGCGTTGAATGGAGGGGAACGAACACTGAAGCTTTCTTT. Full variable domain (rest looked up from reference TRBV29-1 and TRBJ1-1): SAVISQKPSRDICQRGTSLTIQCQVDSQVTMMFWYRQQPGQSLTLIATANQGSEATYESGFVIDKFPISRPNLTFSTLTVSNMSPEDSSIYLCSVEWRGTNTEAFFGQGTRLTVV.

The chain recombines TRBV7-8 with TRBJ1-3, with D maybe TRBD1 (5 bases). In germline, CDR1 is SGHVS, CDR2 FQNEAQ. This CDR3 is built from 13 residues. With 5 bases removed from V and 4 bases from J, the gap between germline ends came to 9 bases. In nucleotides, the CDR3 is TGTGCCAGCAGCCTCAACAGGGGAAACACCATATATTTT. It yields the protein CASSLNRGNTIYF.

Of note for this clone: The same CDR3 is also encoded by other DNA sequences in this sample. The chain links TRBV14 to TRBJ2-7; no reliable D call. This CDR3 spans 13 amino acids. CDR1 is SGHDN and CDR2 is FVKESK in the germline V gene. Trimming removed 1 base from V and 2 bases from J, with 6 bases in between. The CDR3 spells CASSQGPTYEQYF. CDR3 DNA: TGTGCCAGCAGCCAAGGTCCTACCTACGAGCAGTACTTC.

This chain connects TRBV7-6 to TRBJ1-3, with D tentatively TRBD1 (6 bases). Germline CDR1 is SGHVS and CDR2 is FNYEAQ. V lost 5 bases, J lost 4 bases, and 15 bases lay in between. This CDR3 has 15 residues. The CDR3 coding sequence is TGTGCCAGCAGCCGGGACACCTTGGCCGGAAACACCATATATTTT. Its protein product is CASSRDTLAGNTIYF.

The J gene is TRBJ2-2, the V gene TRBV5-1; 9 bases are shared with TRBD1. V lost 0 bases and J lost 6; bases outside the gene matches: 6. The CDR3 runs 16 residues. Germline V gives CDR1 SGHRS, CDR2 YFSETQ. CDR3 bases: TGCGCCAGCAGCTTGGCGGGACAGGGACCGGCCGGGGAGCTGTTTTTT. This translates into CASSLAGQGPAGELFF.

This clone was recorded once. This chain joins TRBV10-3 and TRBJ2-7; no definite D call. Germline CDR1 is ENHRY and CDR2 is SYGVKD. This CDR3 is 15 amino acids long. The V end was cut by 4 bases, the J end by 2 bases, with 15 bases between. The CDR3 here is CAISALLRIPYEQYF. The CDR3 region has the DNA TGTGCCATCAGTGCCCTCTTGAGAATCCCCTACGAGCAGTACTTC.

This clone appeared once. In nucleotides, the CDR3 is TGTGCCAGCAGCTTAGATCGGCCAGGGAGATACACTGAAGCTTTCTTT. Its protein is CASSLDRPGRYTEAFF. The rearrangement joins TRBV7-6 to TRBJ1-1; D is possibly TRBD1 (5 bases). The CDR3 length is 16 residues. V was shortened by 1 base and J by 3 bases, with 15 bases between the two germline ends. Germline lookup yields CDR1 SGHVS and CDR2 FNYEAQ.

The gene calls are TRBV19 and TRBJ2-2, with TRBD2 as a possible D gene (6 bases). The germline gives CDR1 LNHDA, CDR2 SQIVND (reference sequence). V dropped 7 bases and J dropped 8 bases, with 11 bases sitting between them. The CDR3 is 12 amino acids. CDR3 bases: TGTGCCAGTACCGTCGGGGGAGGGGAGCTGTTTTTT. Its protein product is CASTVGGGELFF. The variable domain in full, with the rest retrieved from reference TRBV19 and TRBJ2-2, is DGGITQSPKYLFRKEGQNVTLSCEQNLNHDAMYWYRQDPGQGLRLIYYSQIVNDFQKGDIAEGYSVSREKKESFPLTVTSAQKNPTAFYLCASTVGGGELFFGEGSRLTVL.

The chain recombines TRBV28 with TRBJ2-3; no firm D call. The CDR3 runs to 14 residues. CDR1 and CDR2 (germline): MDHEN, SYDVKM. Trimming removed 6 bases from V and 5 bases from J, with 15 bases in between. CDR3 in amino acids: CASRLPQLGDTQYF. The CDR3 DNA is TGTGCCAGCAGGTTGCCGCAATTGGGAGATACGCAGTATTTT.

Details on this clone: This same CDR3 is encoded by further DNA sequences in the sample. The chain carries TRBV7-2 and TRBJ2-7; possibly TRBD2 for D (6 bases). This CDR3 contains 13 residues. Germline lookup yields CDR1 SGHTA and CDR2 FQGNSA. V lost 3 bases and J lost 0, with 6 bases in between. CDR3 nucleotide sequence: TGTGCCAGCAGCTTGGACTACTCCTACGAGCAGTACTTC. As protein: CASSLDYSYEQYF. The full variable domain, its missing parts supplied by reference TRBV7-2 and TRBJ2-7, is GAGVSQSPSNKVTEKGKDVELRCDPISGHTALYWYRQSLGQGLEFLIYFQGNSAPDKSGLPSDRFSAERTGGSVSTLTIQRTQQEDSAVYLCASSLDYSYEQYFGPGTRLTVT.

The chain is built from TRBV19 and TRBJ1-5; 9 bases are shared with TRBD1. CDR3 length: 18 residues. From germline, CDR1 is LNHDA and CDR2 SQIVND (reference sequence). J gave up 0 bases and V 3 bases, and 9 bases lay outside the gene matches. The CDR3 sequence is CASSIWGQGANSNQPQHF. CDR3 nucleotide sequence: TGTGCCAGTAGTATTTGGGGACAGGGTGCCAATAGCAATCAGCCCCAGCATTTT.

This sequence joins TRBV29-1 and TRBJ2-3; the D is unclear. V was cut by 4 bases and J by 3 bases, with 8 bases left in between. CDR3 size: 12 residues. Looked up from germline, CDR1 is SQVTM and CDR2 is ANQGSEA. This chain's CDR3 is CSVVGQTDTQYF. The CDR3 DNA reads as TGCAGCGTTGTAGGCCAGACAGATACGCAGTATTTT.

The CDR3 DNA sequence: TGTGCCAGCAGCACCCCTCGGGCCTACTACGAGCAGTACTTC. This translates into CASSTPRAYYEQYF. The chain couples TRBV27 to TRBJ2-7, with D uncertain. V was cut by 6 bases and J by 3 bases, with 15 bases left in between. Germline CDR1 and CDR2: MNHEY and SMNVEV (reference sequence). The CDR3 has 14 residues.

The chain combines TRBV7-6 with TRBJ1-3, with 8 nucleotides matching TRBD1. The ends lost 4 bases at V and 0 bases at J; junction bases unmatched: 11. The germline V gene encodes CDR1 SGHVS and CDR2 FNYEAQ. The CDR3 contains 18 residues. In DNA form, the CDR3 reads TGTGCCAGCAGCTCATTTGGACAGGGTGCAAGCTCTGGAAACACCATATATTTT. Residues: CASSSFGQGASSGNTIYF.

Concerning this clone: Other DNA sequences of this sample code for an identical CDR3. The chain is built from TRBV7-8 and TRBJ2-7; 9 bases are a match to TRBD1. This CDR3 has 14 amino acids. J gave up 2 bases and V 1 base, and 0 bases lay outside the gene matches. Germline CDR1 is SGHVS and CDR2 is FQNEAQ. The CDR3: CASSLGQGAYEQYF. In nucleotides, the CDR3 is TGTGCCAGCAGCTTAGGACAGGGGGCCTACGAGCAGTACTTC.

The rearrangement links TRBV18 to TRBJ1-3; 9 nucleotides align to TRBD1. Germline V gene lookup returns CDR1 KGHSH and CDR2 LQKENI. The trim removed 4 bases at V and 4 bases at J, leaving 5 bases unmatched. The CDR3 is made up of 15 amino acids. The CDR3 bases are TGTGCCAGCTCACAAACGGGACAGGGAGGAAACACCATATATTTT. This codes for CASSQTGQGGNTIYF.

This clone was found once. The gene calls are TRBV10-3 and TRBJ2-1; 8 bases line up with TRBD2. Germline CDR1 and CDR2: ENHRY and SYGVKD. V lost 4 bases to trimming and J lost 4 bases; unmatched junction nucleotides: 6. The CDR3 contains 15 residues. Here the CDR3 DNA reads TGTGCCATCAGTGTCTCTAGCGGGTTATACAATGAGCAGTTCTTC. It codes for CAISVSSGLYNEQFF.

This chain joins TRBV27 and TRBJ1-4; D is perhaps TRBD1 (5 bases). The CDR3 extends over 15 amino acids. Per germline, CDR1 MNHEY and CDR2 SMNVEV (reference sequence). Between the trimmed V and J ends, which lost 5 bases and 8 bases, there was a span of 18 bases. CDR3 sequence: CASSPLRGKIEKLFF. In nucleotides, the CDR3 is TGTGCCAGCAGTCCGCTGCGGGGGAAGATAGAAAAACTGTTTTTT.

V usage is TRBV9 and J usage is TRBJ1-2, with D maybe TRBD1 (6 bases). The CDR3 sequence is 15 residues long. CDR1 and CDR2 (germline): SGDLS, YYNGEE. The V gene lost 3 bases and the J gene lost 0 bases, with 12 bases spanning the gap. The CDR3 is CASSERDNPNYGYTF. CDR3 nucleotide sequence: TGTGCCAGCAGCGAACGGGACAACCCTAACTATGGCTACACCTTC.

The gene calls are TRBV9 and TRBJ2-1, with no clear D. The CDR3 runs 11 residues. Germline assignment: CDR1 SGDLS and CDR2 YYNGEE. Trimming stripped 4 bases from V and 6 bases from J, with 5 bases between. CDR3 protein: CASSPSNEQFF. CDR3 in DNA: TGTGCCAGCAGCCCATCCAATGAGCAGTTCTTC.